One sample yielded the 19 T cell receptor beta chains listed below, sequenced in a study of blood T cell repertoires in COVID-19. TCRdb keeps only in-frame clones here, not all; method: immunoSEQ multiplex PCR. The sample includes roughly 63,000 clones, 74% seen only once; the top ten take 28%. The sequencing input was peripheral blood. The receptors were sampled from a woman of 80 years or more with acute or convalescent COVID-19.

This chain connects TRBV11-2 to TRBJ1-3; D not resolved. The germline V and J ends were trimmed by 7 bases and 8 bases, with 15 bases remaining between them. The CDR3 length is 13 residues. CDR1 and CDR2 (germline): SGHAT, FQNNGV. The CDR3 is CASTPLGRDTIYF. CDR3 in DNA: TGTGCCAGCACTCCCCTCGGCCGGGACACCATATATTTT.

The chain has TRBV6-5 and TRBJ1-2; a weak D match, TRBD1 (6 bases). Trimming took off 4 bases at V and 4 bases at J, with 10 bases between the two ends. The germline gives CDR1 MNHEY, CDR2 SVGAGI. The CDR3 is 13 residues long. CDR3 in amino acids: CASSWTEFYGYTF. The CDR3 DNA reads as TGTGCCAGCAGTTGGACAGAATTCTATGGCTACACCTTC.

V gene TRBV18 combines with J gene TRBJ2-1; tentatively, D is TRBD2 (6 bases). This CDR3 contains 11 residues. The germline CDR1 and CDR2 sequences are KGHSH and LQKENI. The germline V and J ends were trimmed by 2 bases and 12 bases, with 8 bases remaining between them. In nucleotides, the CDR3 is TGTGCCAGCTCACCAATGGGGGGGCAGTTCTTC. This translates into CASSPMGGQFF.

Only one count was recorded for this clone. This chain joins TRBV7-2 and TRBJ2-7; 14 bases are a match to TRBD2. Germline CDR1 SGHTA, CDR2 FQGNSA. With 2 bases clipped from V and 4 bases from J, the junction kept 4 bases outside the gene matches. The CDR3 extends over 16 amino acids. The CDR3 DNA reads as TGTGCCAGCAGCTTAACCGGGACTAGCGGGAGTTACGAGCAGTACTTC. This sequence encodes CASSLTGTSGSYEQYF.

The rearrangement uses TRBV28 and TRBJ1-4; TRBD1 matches 8 bases. J gave up 2 bases and V 6 bases, and 5 bases lay outside the gene matches. The CDR3 totals 15 residues. Germline CDR1 reads MDHEN; CDR2 reads SYDVKM. This CDR3 is CASRSQGATNEKLFF. Written as DNA, the CDR3 is TGTGCCAGCAGGTCTCAGGGGGCTACTAATGAAAAACTGTTTTTT.

The genes are TRBV5-1 and TRBJ2-1; D not certain. The CDR3 extends over 12 amino acids. The germline gives CDR1 SGHRS, CDR2 YFSETQ. Deletions cut 6 bases from V and 3 bases from J, with 7 bases between. The CDR3, as DNA: TGCGCCAGCACCTCGGGCTACAATGAGCAGTTCTTC. Translated, it gives CASTSGYNEQFF.

The chain couples TRBV27 to TRBJ2-1; 11 bases line up with TRBD2. J gave up 1 base and V 5 bases, and 13 bases lay outside the gene matches. Germline-derived CDR1 and CDR2 are MNHEY and SMNVEV (reference sequence). This CDR3 region has 19 residues. This chain's CDR3 is CASSPPPGLAARSYNEQFF. The DNA of the CDR3 is TGTGCCAGCAGTCCCCCCCCGGGACTAGCGGCTAGGTCCTACAATGAGCAGTTCTTC.

The chain recombines TRBV6-6 with TRBJ1-2; 7 bases match TRBD1. Trimming took 5 bases from V and 3 from J; bases not matched to a gene: 9. The CDR3 contains 15 residues. Germline V CDR1 and CDR2: MNHNY, SVGAGI (reference sequence). CDR3 region: CASSRSGTVYYGYTF. Here the CDR3 DNA reads TGTGCCAGCAGTCGATCCGGGACAGTGTACTATGGCTACACCTTC.

The rearrangement uses TRBV5-1 and TRBJ1-1; 9 bases are a match to TRBD1. This CDR3 comprises 14 residues. Per the germline V gene, CDR1 is SGHRS and CDR2 is YFSETQ. V trimming: 3 bases; J trimming: 5 bases; junction bases outside the gene matches: 5. The CDR3 protein is CASSWGTGWTEAFF. The DNA for the CDR3 is TGCGCCAGCAGCTGGGGGACAGGGTGGACTGAAGCTTTCTTT.

The DNA for the CDR3 is TGCGCCAGCAGCCCCCGCAGGGCGGGAGCGGGAGATACGCAGTATTTT. Its translation is CASSPRRAGAGDTQYF. The chain recombines TRBV4-1 with TRBJ2-3, with 7 nucleotides matching TRBD2. J was trimmed by 5 bases and V by 4 bases; bases with no gene match: 12. The germline V gene has CDR1 MGHRA and CDR2 YSYEKL. The CDR3 covers 16 residues.

A single count supports this clone. The rearrangement links TRBV7-2 to TRBJ2-3; 10 bases match TRBD2. The CDR3 consists of 18 residues. Per germline, CDR1 SGHTA and CDR2 FQGNSA. V was pared by 1 base and J by 7 bases, with 14 bases of the junction left unmatched. CDR3 nucleotides: TGTGCCAGCAGCTTAGGGGTAGGAGCGGGAGGGGTCAGGAATACGCAGTATTTT. This gives the protein CASSLGVGAGGVRNTQYF.

CDR3 sequence reads: CATSREQGRNTEAFF. As DNA, the CDR3 is TGTGCCACCAGCAGAGAACAGGGAAGGAACACTGAAGCTTTCTTT. V is TRBV15 and J is TRBJ1-1; D might be TRBD1 (6 bases). This CDR3 has 15 residues. Trimming took 0 bases from V and 1 from J, leaving 9 bases between them. CDR1 and CDR2 (germline): LNHNV, YYDKDF (reference sequence).

V usage is TRBV7-2 and J usage is TRBJ1-1; 8 bases map to TRBD1. This CDR3 region has 15 residues. V was clipped by 1 base and J by 5 bases; unmatched bases: 6. Germline assignment: CDR1 SGHTA and CDR2 FQGNSA. CDR3 DNA sequence: TGTGCCAGCAGCTTAGTAGGCAGGGGGCGGACTGAAGCTTTCTTT. Translated: CASSLVGRGRTEAFF.

V and J are TRBV29-1 and TRBJ1-2; 12 nucleotides agree with TRBD1. V shed 6 bases, J shed 4 bases, and the junction held 9 bases outside the gene matches. This CDR3 has 15 residues. Germline CDR1 SQVTM, CDR2 ANQGSEA. The DNA for the CDR3 is TGCAGCGTCCCGGGACAGGGGGCTCTTGGCTATGGCTACACCTTC. This sequence encodes CSVPGQGALGYGYTF.

This rearrangement joins TRBV5-4 to TRBJ2-1; 11 bases are shared with TRBD2. V dropped 2 bases and J dropped 7; count of bases not matched to a gene: 5. The CDR3 length is 15 residues. CDR1 is SGHNT, CDR2 YYREEE, per germline (reference sequence). CDR3 residues: CASSFRGTSGNEQFF. The CDR3 region has the DNA TGTGCCAGCAGCTTCCGCGGGACTAGCGGTAATGAGCAGTTCTTC.

The chain has TRBV7-2 and TRBJ2-7; D ambiguous. The length of the CDR3 is 15 residues. CDR1 SGHTA and CDR2 FQGNSA come from the germline V gene. Trimming stripped 1 base from V and 0 bases from J, with 10 bases between. CDR3 sequence: CASSLVTVSSYEQYF. DNA for the CDR3: TGTGCCAGCAGCTTAGTTACGGTGAGCTCCTACGAGCAGTACTTC.

V and J are TRBV6-5 and TRBJ2-7; 9 nucleotides match TRBD1. This CDR3 region has 14 residues. J was trimmed by 4 bases and V by 6 bases; bases with no gene match: 7. Germline V gene data show CDR1 as MNHEY and CDR2 as SVGAGI. CDR3 region: CASSPQGARYEQYF. The CDR3 region has the DNA TGTGCCAGCAGCCCACAGGGGGCGCGGTACGAGCAGTACTTC.

Notes on this clone: One end of the junction varies from germline; a read error may be responsible. The chain recombines TRBV28 with TRBJ2-7, with D possibly TRBD1 on 5 matching bases. Looked up from germline, CDR1 is MDHEN and CDR2 is SYDVKM. The CDR3 sequence is 15 residues long. This CDR3 is CATSWTPGFPYEQYF. CDR3 coding DNA: TGTGCCACCAGTTGGACGCCAGGGTTTCCCTACGAGCAGTACTTC.

This chain joins TRBV9 and TRBJ2-7, with D tentatively TRBD2 (7 bases). The CDR3 covers 14 residues. CDR1 is SGDLS, CDR2 YYNGEE, per germline. Trimming shortened V by 2 bases and J by 1 base, and 10 bases separated the two germline ends. The CDR3 here is CASSVGGHSYEQYF. CDR3 DNA: TGTGCCAGCAGCGTCGGGGGGCATTCCTACGAGCAGTACTTC.